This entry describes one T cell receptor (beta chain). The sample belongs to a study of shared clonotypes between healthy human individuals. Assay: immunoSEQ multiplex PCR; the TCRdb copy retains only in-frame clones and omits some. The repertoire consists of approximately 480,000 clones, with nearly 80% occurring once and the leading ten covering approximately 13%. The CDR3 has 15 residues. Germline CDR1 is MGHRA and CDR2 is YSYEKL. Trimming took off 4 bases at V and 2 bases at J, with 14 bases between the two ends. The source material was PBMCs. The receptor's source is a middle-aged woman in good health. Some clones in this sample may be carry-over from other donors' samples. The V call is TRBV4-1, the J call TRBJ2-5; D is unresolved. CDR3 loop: CASSRRLLTQETQYF. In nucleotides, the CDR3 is TGCGCCAGCAGCCGACGACTGCTGACACAAGAGACCCAGTACTTC.